A selection of T cell receptor beta chains follows, all from one sample in a study of cytomegalovirus exposure and HLA in healthy donors. The assay was immunoSEQ multiplex PCR, and TCRdb's table has in-frame clones only and misses some. This sample lists 120,000 to 150,000 clones; its ten largest clones have 2% to 2.5%. The sequencing sample was made of PBMCs. The receptors shown here come from a young woman in good health and CMV-seronegative. CDR3s include the opening cysteine and the closing phenylalanine or tryptophan. The D gene is left open where the match is weak.

J: TRBJ1-2
V: TRBV29-1
D: TRBD1
CDR3: CSVVPDRGRGYGYTF
DNA: TGCAGCGTTGTTCCCGACAGGGGGCGGGGGTATGGCTACACCTTC

J: TRBJ1-2
V: TRBV18
D: TRBD1
CDR3: CASSPTGTGNYGYTF
DNA: TGTGCCAGCTCACCAACCGGGACAGGGAACTATGGCTACACCTTC

J: TRBJ2-1
V: TRBV5-5
D: -
CDR3: CASSLGPTYNEQFF
DNA: TGTGCCAGCAGCTTGGGGCCGACCTACAATGAGCAGTTCTTC

J: TRBJ1-4
V: TRBV11-3
D: TRBD1
CDR3: CASSKQGTNEKLFF
DNA: TGTGCCAGCAGCAAACAGGGGACTAATGAAAAACTGTTTTTT

J: TRBJ1-5
V: TRBV19
D: -
CDR3: CASSPGENQPQHF
DNA: TGTGCCAGTAGCCCCGGAGAGAATCAGCCCCAGCATTTT

J: TRBJ2-3
V: TRBV19
D: -
CDR3: CASKGPVGFFTDTQYF
DNA: TGTGCCAGTAAGGGGCCGGTGGGTTTTTTCACAGATACGCAGTATTTT

J: TRBJ1-4
V: TRBV5-1
D: -
CDR3: CASSPGQAANEKLFF
DNA: TGCGCCAGCAGCCCCGGCCAGGCCGCTAATGAAAAACTGTTTTTT

J: TRBJ1-1
V: TRBV6-6
D: -
CDR3: CASSVFETGSTEAFF
DNA: TGTGCCAGCTCAGTGTTTGAGACAGGTAGCACTGAAGCTTTCTTT

J: TRBJ1-5
V: TRBV28
D: -
CDR3: CASSPPRARNQPQHF
DNA: TGTGCCAGCAGCCCTCCCAGGGCTAGAAATCAGCCCCAGCATTTT

J: TRBJ1-5
V: TRBV7-8
D: -
CDR3: CASSYGRNQPQHF
DNA: TGTGCCAGCAGTTACGGGAGAAATCAGCCCCAGCATTTT

J: TRBJ1-4
V: TRBV30
D: TRBD1
CDR3: CAWSLQGDEKLFF
DNA: TGTGCCTGGAGTCTACAGGGGGATGAAAAACTGTTTTTT

J: TRBJ2-1
V: TRBV29-1
D: -
CDR3: CSVLAEDYNEQFF
DNA: TGCAGCGTTTTAGCGGAGGACTACAATGAGCAGTTCTTC

J: TRBJ2-3
V: TRBV5-1
D: -
CDR3: CASTSILTDTQYF
DNA: TGCGCCAGCACCTCTATCCTCACAGATACGCAGTATTTT

J: TRBJ2-3
V: TRBV6-1
D: -
CDR3: CASSDGGTPTDTQYF
DNA: TGTGCCAGCAGTGATGGTGGGACTCCCACAGATACGCAGTATTTT

J: TRBJ2-2
V: TRBV2
D: TRBD1
CDR3: CASSDWTGGGTGELFF
DNA: TGTGCCAGCAGTGATTGGACAGGGGGAGGCACCGGGGAGCTGTTTTTT

J: TRBJ2-1
V: TRBV5-1
D: -
CDR3: CASSRLTGPYEQFF
DNA: TGCGCCAGCAGCCGACTGACAGGTCCTTATGAGCAGTTCTTC

J: TRBJ1-5
V: TRBV6-1
D: -
CDR3: CASSEAPWRGSNQPQHF
DNA: TGTGCCAGCAGTGAAGCGCCGTGGCGGGGGTCAAATCAGCCCCAGCATTTT

J: TRBJ2-7
V: TRBV6-5
D: TRBD2
CDR3: CASSPAGEAYEQYF
DNA: TGTGCCAGCAGTCCAGCGGGAGAGGCCTACGAGCAGTACTTC

J: TRBJ2-1
V: TRBV7-6
D: TRBD1
CDR3: CASSLVGDRGHQFF
DNA: TGTGCCAGCAGCTTAGTTGGGGACAGGGGGCATCAGTTCTTC

J: TRBJ2-3
V: TRBV9
D: -
CDR3: CASSVQGWDTDTQYF
DNA: TGTGCCAGCAGCGTACAGGGATGGGACACAGATACGCAGTATTTT

J: TRBJ2-5
V: TRBV7-3
D: TRBD2
CDR3: CASSSGTSGKQYF
DNA: TGTGCCAGCAGCTCCGGGACTAGCGGGAAGCAGTACTTC

J: TRBJ1-2
V: TRBV25-1
D: -
CDR3: CASSEPQGRYGYTF
DNA: TGTGCCAGCAGTGAACCACAGGGACGGTATGGCTACACCTTC

J: TRBJ2-3
V: TRBV7-3
D: -
CDR3: CASSLTGVADTQYF
DNA: TGTGCCAGCAGCTTAACAGGGGTGGCAGATACGCAGTATTTT

J: TRBJ2-7
V: TRBV7-2
D: TRBD2
CDR3: CASSLLSSGAYEQYF
DNA: TGTGCCAGCAGCTTACTCTCTAGCGGGGCCTACGAGCAGTACTTC

J: TRBJ2-1
V: TRBV5-1
D: -
CDR3: CASSLGGVGDEQFF
DNA: TGCGCCAGCAGCTTAGGGGGTGTAGGCGATGAGCAGTTCTTC

J: TRBJ2-7
V: TRBV7-2
D: TRBD2
CDR3: CAARGSGSSYEQYF
DNA: TGTGCCGCGAGGGGTAGCGGGAGCTCCTACGAGCAGTACTTC

J: TRBJ1-5
V: TRBV9
D: -
CDR3: CASSVTGGIGQPQHF
DNA: TGTGCCAGCAGCGTCACGGGGGGGATCGGGCAGCCCCAGCATTTT

J: TRBJ2-3
V: TRBV5-4
D: TRBD2
CDR3: CASSRKLAGGVDTQYF
DNA: TGTGCCAGCAGCCGCAAACTAGCGGGAGGGGTAGATACGCAGTATTTT

J: TRBJ2-1
V: TRBV19
D: TRBD1
CDR3: CASSSLGQATYNEQFF
DNA: TGTGCCAGTAGTTCCCTGGGACAGGCTACCTACAATGAGCAGTTCTTC

J: TRBJ2-5
V: TRBV4-2
D: TRBD1
CDR3: CASSHPSDRGGTQYF
DNA: TGTGCCAGCAGCCACCCCTCCGACAGGGGGGGGACCCAGTACTTC

J: TRBJ2-3
V: TRBV13
D: -
CDR3: CASSSRTYTDTQYF
DNA: TGTGCCAGCAGCTCAAGGACTTACACAGATACGCAGTATTTT

J: TRBJ2-3
V: TRBV2
D: -
CDR3: CARRVESSTDTQYF
DNA: TGTGCCAGAAGAGTCGAATCTAGCACAGATACGCAGTATTTT

J: TRBJ2-5
V: TRBV30
D: TRBD2
CDR3: CAWSPGLAGVQESQYF
DNA: TGTGCCTGGAGTCCGGGACTAGCGGGGGTTCAAGAGTCCCAGTACTTC

J: TRBJ2-5
V: TRBV7-3
D: -
CDR3: CASSLLGTPQVETQYF
DNA: TGTGCCAGCAGCTTACTGGGGACTCCGCAGGTGGAGACCCAGTACTTC

J: TRBJ2-2
V: TRBV7-2
D: -
CDR3: CASSAGQSTGELFF
DNA: TGTGCCAGCAGCGCCGGACAGTCCACCGGGGAGCTGTTTTTT

J: TRBJ2-5
V: TRBV7-6
D: TRBD2
CDR3: CASSLVLLLAGEETQYF
DNA: TGTGCCAGCAGCTTAGTCCTCTTACTAGCGGGAGAAGAGACCCAGTACTTC

J: TRBJ2-7
V: TRBV12-2
D: -
CDR3: CASRALRGSSYEQYF
DNA: TGTGCAAGTCGCGCTCTAAGAGGGAGCTCCTACGAGCAGTACTTC

J: TRBJ2-2
V: TRBV7-6
D: -
CDR3: CASSLGLPGELFF
DNA: TGTGCCAGCAGCTTAGGGCTCCCCGGGGAGCTGTTTTTT

J: TRBJ1-2
V: TRBV2
D: TRBD1
CDR3: CASRARTGVGGYTF
DNA: TGTGCCAGCAGGGCCCGGACAGGCGTCGGCGGCTACACCTTC

J: TRBJ2-3
V: TRBV18
D: TRBD1
CDR3: CASSPGQGGTDTQYF
DNA: TGTGCCAGCTCACCCGGACAGGGAGGCACAGATACGCAGTATTTT

J: TRBJ1-5
V: TRBV10-1
D: TRBD1
CDR3: CASRRPTGGRSNQPQHF
DNA: TGCGCCAGCAGGAGACCAACAGGGGGCCGCAGCAATCAGCCCCAGCATTTT

J: TRBJ2-5
V: TRBV6-6
D: TRBD2
CDR3: CASRQGLAGEQETQYF
DNA: TGTGCCAGCAGACAGGGACTAGCGGGAGAGCAAGAGACCCAGTACTTC

J: TRBJ1-2
V: TRBV7-6
D: -
CDR3: CASSLGTGDGYTF
DNA: TGTGCCAGCAGCTTAGGGACCGGGGATGGCTACACCTTC

J: TRBJ2-6
V: TRBV4-1
D: -
CDR3: CASSQAVLGANVLTF
DNA: TGCGCCAGCAGCCAAGCGGTGCTCGGGGCCAACGTCCTGACTTTC

J: TRBJ2-1
V: TRBV19
D: -
CDR3: CASMARDVYNEQFF
DNA: TGTGCCAGTATGGCGCGGGACGTTTACAATGAGCAGTTCTTC

J: TRBJ2-1
V: TRBV14
D: TRBD1
CDR3: CASSQYFRDRVSSYNEQFF
DNA: TGTGCCAGCAGCCAGTACTTCCGGGACAGGGTAAGCTCCTACAATGAGCAGTTCTTC